This T cell receptor beta chain was sequenced during a study of T cells in Graves' hyperthyroidism and ophthalmopathy. The CDR3 is 14 amino acids. Trimming at V came to 6 bases and at J to 1 base, leaving 2 bases not matched to a gene. Germline V CDR1 and CDR2: ENHRY, SYGVKD. TCR beta CDR3 region amplification was performed from RNA transcripts. The HTBI set primed first-round TCR CDR3 RT-PCR. TCRdb reprocessed the multiplex PCR reads with MiXCR, giving one entry per CDR3 protein. The sample yields 250,000 to 300,000 distinct CDR3 sequences, around 13% seen once. What was sequenced was blood. The J gene is TRBJ2-3, the V gene TRBV10-3, with 9 bases that match TRBD1. The sequence derives from a woman in her thirties or forties with Graves' hyperthyroidism. The CDR3 DNA follows: TGTGCCATCAGCAGGACAGGGGGCACAGATACGCAGTATTTT. Its protein product is CAISRTGGTDTQYF.